The 31 T cell receptor beta chains listed next were all sequenced from one sample in a study of blood T cells in healthy people across ages. Then a second PCR, running roughly 7 to 11 cycles, was carried out with a sample-barcoded 5' primer and a J-beta primer mix. TCRdb re-derived calls from the 5' RACE reads in MiXCR, one entry per CDR3 protein. The sample contains hundreds of thousands of distinct CDR3 sequences, around 54% of which appear only once. Material for sequencing was blood. The receptors stem from a man aged 60-69 years in good health.

The chain carries TRBV5-1 and TRBJ2-1; 7 bases map to TRBD1. With V trimmed by 4 bases and J by 7 bases, 8 bases remained unmatched. CDR3 length equals 14 residues. Germline V gene sequence: CDR1 SGHRS, CDR2 YFSETQ. The CDR3 coding sequence is TGCGCCAGCAGCACCGGACAGGTGGGAAATGAGCAGTTCTTC. Translated: CASSTGQVGNEQFF. Using reference TRBV5-1 and TRBJ2-1 for the parts outside the CDR3, the full variable domain is KAGVTQTPRYLIKTRGQQVTLSCSPISGHRSVSWYQQTPGQGLQFLFEYFSETQRNKGNFPGRFSGRQFSNSRSEMNVSTLELGDSALYLCASSTGQVGNEQFFGPGTRLTVL.

In regard to this clonotype: The conserved final phenylalanine or tryptophan is absent from the CDR3, which likely points to a read error. The rearrangement uses TRBV5-4 and TRBJ2-7, with 7 bases matching TRBD1. The J call is uncertain, as TRBJ2-4 better fits the DNA end. The germline gives CDR1 SGHNT, CDR2 YYREEE (reference sequence). The length of the CDR3 is 22 residues. The CDR3 loop is CASSFTGTAVRTSLFGKNIQYI. The CDR3 nucleotides are TGTGCCAGCAGCTTCACCGGGACAGCGGTTCGGACTTCCCTCTTCGGGAAAAACATTCAGTACATC.

The genes are TRBV20-1 and TRBJ1-2, with 7 bases matching TRBD1. J lost 4 bases, V lost 6 bases, and 8 bases had no gene match. There are 13 residues in the CDR3. In germline, CDR1 is DFQATT, CDR2 SNEGSKA (reference sequence). The CDR3 loop reads CSAPWQGGYGYTF. CDR3 nucleotides: TGCAGTGCCCCGTGGCAGGGGGGCTATGGCTACACCTTC.

The J gene is TRBJ2-7, the V gene TRBV10-3, with D unresolved. The CDR3 is made up of 14 amino acids. Between the trimmed V and J ends, which lost 4 bases and 0 bases, there was a span of 10 bases. Germline loops: CDR1 ENHRY, CDR2 SYGVKD. CDR3 in DNA: TGTGCCATCAGTGGGCGAAGGCGCTCCTACGAGCAGTACTTC. Translated, it gives CAISGRRRSYEQYF.

This rearrangement joins TRBV5-5 to TRBJ2-1; TRBD2 aligns across 10 bases. Germline V gene data show CDR1 as SGHKS and CDR2 as YYEKEE (reference sequence). CDR3 size: 18 residues. V was clipped by 0 bases and J by 4 bases; unmatched bases: 10. The CDR3 reads CASSLAMSFSGGYNEQFF. Written as DNA, the CDR3 is TGTGCCAGCAGCTTGGCCATGTCATTTAGCGGGGGGTACAATGAGCAGTTCTTC.

J is TRBJ2-7 and V is TRBV20-1; tentatively, D is TRBD1 or TRBD2 (5 bases each). Per germline, CDR1 DFQATT and CDR2 SNEGSKA (reference sequence). With 4 bases removed from V and 3 bases from J, the gap between germline ends came to 7 bases. The CDR3 extends over 11 amino acids. In DNA, the CDR3 is TGCAGTGCTAATGGGGGCTACGAGCAGTACTTC. Its translation: CSANGGYEQYF.

As to this clonotype: One base away lies a much larger clone, so this may be a sequencing read error. The rearrangement links TRBV29-1 to TRBJ1-1; possibly TRBD1 for D (6 bases). Germline CDR1 SQVTM, CDR2 ANQGSEA. This CDR3 has 14 residues. CDR3 nucleotide sequence: TGCAGCGTTGAAGAGGGGGGGCGAGGGACTGAAGTTTTCTTT. The encoded protein is CSVEEGGRGTEVFF.

This chain uses TRBV5-4 with TRBJ2-1; 10 nucleotides agree with TRBD2. V lost 4 bases and J lost 2; bases outside the gene matches: 6. CDR3 length: 16 amino acids. Germline assignment: CDR1 SGHNT and CDR2 YYREEE (reference sequence). Here the CDR3 reads CASSLALAGAYNEQFF. DNA of the CDR3: TGTGCCAGCAGCCTGGCCCTAGCGGGGGCCTACAATGAGCAGTTCTTC.

The chain uses TRBV5-1 and TRBJ1-2; a possible D gene is TRBD1 (6 bases). The germline V and J ends were trimmed by 2 bases and 4 bases, with 21 bases remaining between them. This CDR3 is 17 amino acids long. Germline-derived CDR1 and CDR2 are SGHRS and YFSETQ. CDR3 DNA: TGCGCCAGCAGCTTTAACGGACAGCCTAACTCAGGCTATGGCTACACCTTC. Translated, it gives CASSFNGQPNSGYGYTF.

This chain connects TRBV6-5 to TRBJ1-1, with D unresolved. CDR3 size: 11 residues. Germline V lookup: CDR1 MNHEY, CDR2 SVGAGI. The germline V and J ends were trimmed by 7 bases and 6 bases, with 9 bases remaining between them. The CDR3 loop is CASMARAEAFF. CDR3 bases: TGTGCCAGCATGGCCCGAGCTGAAGCTTTCTTT.

The CDR3 sequence is CASAREPQETQYF. CDR3 sequence (DNA): TGTGCCAGCGCCCGGGAACCCCAAGAGACCCAGTACTTC. The chain uses TRBV7-2 and TRBJ2-5; tentative D call: TRBD2 (5 bases). Trimming pared 8 bases from V and 1 base from J, leaving 11 bases between. From germline, CDR1 is SGHTA and CDR2 FQGNSA. This CDR3 has 13 residues.

Points on this clonotype: A much more abundant neighbour one base away suggests this may be a read error. The V gene is TRBV28, the J gene TRBJ2-5; D remains unclear. This CDR3 contains 11 residues. V gave up 5 bases and J gave up 7 bases, with 8 bases separating them. Germline assignment: CDR1 MDHEN and CDR2 SYDVKM. The CDR3 coding sequence is TGTGCCAGCAGTGACGTAGTGACCCAGTACTTC. It translates to CASSDVVTQYF.

This clonotype came up many times. It may be a read error: a sequence one base away is much more abundant. The chain uses TRBV27 and TRBJ2-5, with 7 bases matching TRBD2. CDR3 size: 14 residues. Germline V gives CDR1 MNHEY, CDR2 SMNVEV (reference sequence). Germline trimming cut 1 base from V and 11 bases from J; bases unmatched to any gene: 10. The CDR3 DNA reads TGTGCCAGCAGTTTATGGGGGGGTCGGAATGAGCAGTACTTC. It specifies CASSLWGGRNEQYF.

To note about this clonotype: The germline gene is not matched at one end of the junction; a read error may be the cause. V and J are TRBV11-3 and TRBJ1-2; unclear D gene. The length of the CDR3 is 16 residues. Germline V gene sequence: CDR1 SGHNT, CDR2 YENEEA. CDR3 region: CASTSRRGVLNCGYTF. CDR3 DNA sequence: TGTGCCAGCACCTCAAGACGTGGGGTGCTAAACTGTGGCTACACCTTC.

This clonotype was recorded a few times. V gene TRBV6-5 combines with J gene TRBJ2-1, with TRBD1 matching 9 bases. The trim removed 5 bases at V and 4 bases at J, leaving 9 bases unmatched. Germline V gene lookup returns CDR1 MNHEY and CDR2 SVGAGI. This CDR3 spans 16 amino acids. The CDR3 loop reads CASSTPTGQGYNEQFF. The CDR3, as DNA: TGTGCCAGCAGTACACCTACGGGACAGGGTTACAATGAGCAGTTCTTC.

This sequence joins TRBV2 and TRBJ2-3; the D is unclear. V shed 7 bases and J shed 5 bases, with 10 bases lying between them. The CDR3 spans 12 residues. Germline V lookup: CDR1 SNHLY, CDR2 FYNNEI. The CDR3 sequence: CASKEVGDTQYF. The CDR3 DNA sequence: TGTGCCAGCAAAGAGGTAGGAGATACGCAGTATTTT.

The V call is TRBV6-1, the J call TRBJ2-1; D not certain. The germline CDR1 and CDR2 sequences are MNHNS and SASEGT. The CDR3 contains 12 residues. V shed 4 bases and J shed 9 bases, with 10 bases lying between them. CDR3 DNA: TGTGCCAGCAGTGTACTCAGGACTGAGCAGTTCTTC. Amino acid sequence: CASSVLRTEQFF.

J is TRBJ1-5 and V is TRBV29-1; the D gene is possibly TRBD1 (5 bases). Germline lookup yields CDR1 SQVTM and CDR2 ANQGSEA. The V end lost 4 bases, the J end lost 6 bases, and 13 bases lay between the germline ends. The CDR3 has 13 residues. The CDR3 nucleotides read TGCAGCGTTGCCAGGGAGGGGAGTCAGCCCCAGCATTTT. It specifies CSVAREGSQPQHF.

The J gene is TRBJ2-7, the V gene TRBV4-2; a possible D gene is TRBD2 (5 bases). V dropped 0 bases and J dropped 8 bases, with 11 bases sitting between them. The CDR3 runs to 13 residues. In germline, CDR1 is LGHNA, CDR2 YNFKEQ. CDR3 loop: CASSQDHQRQQYF. Here the CDR3 DNA reads TGTGCCAGCAGCCAAGATCATCAGCGGCAGCAGTACTTC.

The rearrangement uses TRBV5-1 and TRBJ2-3; 7 bases agree with TRBD2. CDR1 SGHRS and CDR2 YFSETQ come from the germline V gene. Trimming removed 2 bases from V and 0 bases from J; junction bases left unmatched: 3. The CDR3 is 15 residues long. CDR3 nucleotides: TGCGCCAGCAGCTTCGCGGGGGTTAGCACAGATACGCAGTATTTT. Amino acid sequence: CASSFAGVSTDTQYF.

This chain joins TRBV5-1 and TRBJ2-5, with D hard to call. CDR1 and CDR2 (germline): SGHRS, YFSETQ. This CDR3 region has 13 residues. V shed 0 bases and J shed 3 bases, with 6 bases lying between them. The CDR3 spells CASSLGKEETQYF. The CDR3 region has the DNA TGCGCCAGCAGCTTGGGGAAGGAAGAGACCCAGTACTTC. The entire variable domain, with the rest obtained from reference TRBV5-1 and TRBJ2-5, is as follows: KAGVTQTPRYLIKTRGQQVTLSCSPISGHRSVSWYQQTPGQGLQFLFEYFSETQRNKGNFPGRFSGRQFSNSRSEMNVSTLELGDSALYLCASSLGKEETQYFGPGTRLLVL.

Many counts were recorded for this clonotype. V usage is TRBV20-1 and J usage is TRBJ2-1; TRBD2 is a possible D gene (5 bases). Trimming removed 6 bases at V and 8 bases at J, with 14 bases between. The germline CDR1 and CDR2 sequences are DFQATT and SNEGSKA (reference sequence). The CDR3 consists of 12 residues. This chain's CDR3 is CSAPRGSDEQFF. The DNA of the CDR3 is TGCAGTGCCCCCCGGGGTAGCGATGAGCAGTTCTTC.

J is TRBJ2-3 and V is TRBV5-1; D gene uncertain. Germline V gene sequence: CDR1 SGHRS, CDR2 YFSETQ. The CDR3 consists of 15 residues. V was pared by 1 base and J by 1 base, with 10 bases between. DNA of the CDR3: TGCGCCAGCAGCTTGATAGGGTTGGGCACAGATACGCAGTATTTT. Amino acids: CASSLIGLGTDTQYF.

A remark on this clonotype: The conserved phenylalanine or tryptophan normally closing the CDR3 is absent here, so this likely arose from a read error. The chain is built from TRBV11-1 and TRBJ2-1; the match to TRBD2 covers 9 bases. J lost 10 bases, V lost 3 bases, and 10 bases had no gene match. CDR3 length equals 15 residues. The germline V gene has CDR1 SGHAT and CDR2 FQDESV (reference sequence). CDR3 DNA sequence: TGTGCCAGCAGCTTGGCCTCGGCGGGGGGGTGGGAGCAGTTCTCC. Its translation is CASSLASAGGWEQFS.

The V gene is TRBV20-1, the J gene TRBJ1-5; D unclear. CDR3 length: 13 residues. V was trimmed by 4 bases and J by 4 bases, leaving 11 bases between them. The germline V gene encodes CDR1 DFQATT and CDR2 SNEGSKA (reference sequence). CDR3 sequence (DNA): TGCAGTGCTAAGAGGCAGGAGAATCAGCCCCAGCATTTT. Protein product: CSAKRQENQPQHF.

The J gene is TRBJ2-1, the V gene TRBV5-1; TRBD2 might be the D (6 bases). Trimming left V 0 bases short and J 7 bases short, with 14 bases between. CDR1 is SGHRS, CDR2 YFSETQ, per germline. The CDR3 totals 15 residues. The CDR3 DNA sequence: TGCGCCAGCAGCTTGGGGACAATCGCGGGAAATGAGCAGTTCTTC. It yields the protein CASSLGTIAGNEQFF.

The chain is built from TRBV18 and TRBJ2-5, with D perhaps matching TRBD2 (5 bases). CDR3 length: 16 amino acids. In germline, CDR1 is KGHSH, CDR2 LQKENI. Between the trimmed V and J ends, which lost 2 bases and 5 bases, there was a span of 18 bases. As DNA, the CDR3 is TGTGCCAGCTCACCAAGGGCGGAAGGGAGCGGCGAGACCCAGTACTTC. Protein: CASSPRAEGSGETQYF.

The rearrangement uses TRBV10-3 and TRBJ2-1; possibly TRBD2 for D (7 bases). CDR3 size: 16 residues. V was pared by 8 bases and J by 1 base, with 18 bases between. In germline, CDR1 is ENHRY, CDR2 SYGVKD. The CDR3 protein is CAIAEGGGQSYNEQFF. CDR3 coding DNA: TGTGCCATCGCTGAGGGGGGAGGGCAGTCCTACAATGAGCAGTTCTTC.

This clonotype has only a few counts. The J gene is TRBJ1-6, the V gene TRBV2, with D possibly matching TRBD1 (5 bases). Trimming shortened V by 1 base and J by 9 bases, and 7 bases separated the two germline ends. Per the germline V gene, CDR1 is SNHLY and CDR2 is FYNNEI. This CDR3 comprises 13 residues. CDR3 sequence reads: CASSEVRGSPLHF. In DNA, the CDR3 is TGTGCCAGCAGTGAAGTGAGGGGTTCACCCCTCCACTTT.

V and J are TRBV6-5 and TRBJ2-5; possible D gene TRBD1, 5 bases. Germline lookup yields CDR1 MNHEY and CDR2 SVGAGI. CDR3 length equals 16 residues. The germline V and J ends were trimmed by 0 bases and 3 bases, with 14 bases remaining between them. CDR3 in amino acids: CASSYSNQGSEETQYF. The CDR3 nucleotides are TGTGCCAGCAGTTACTCGAACCAGGGTTCGGAAGAGACCCAGTACTTC.

V and J are TRBV20-1 and TRBJ1-4; 7 nucleotides align to TRBD1. The V and J ends lost 4 bases and 0 bases, in that order; junction bases with no gene match: 17. The CDR3 runs to 19 residues. The germline CDR1 and CDR2 sequences are DFQATT and SNEGSKA (reference sequence). Written as DNA, the CDR3 is TGCAGTGCTATCGCTATACACCCGGGACAGACTACAACTAATGAAAAACTGTTTTTT. It codes for CSAIAIHPGQTTTNEKLFF.